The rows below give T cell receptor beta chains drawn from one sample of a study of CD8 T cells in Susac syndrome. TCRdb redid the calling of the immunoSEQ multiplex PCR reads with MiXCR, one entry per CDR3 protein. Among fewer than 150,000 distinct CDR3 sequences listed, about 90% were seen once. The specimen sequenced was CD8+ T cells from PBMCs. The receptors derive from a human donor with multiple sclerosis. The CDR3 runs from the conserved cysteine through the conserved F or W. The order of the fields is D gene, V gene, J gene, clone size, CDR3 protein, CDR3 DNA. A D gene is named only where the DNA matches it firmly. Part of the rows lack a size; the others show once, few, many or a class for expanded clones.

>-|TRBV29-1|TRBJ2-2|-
CSFGTANTGELFF
TGCAGCTTCGGGACGGCCAACACCGGGGAGCTGTTTTTT
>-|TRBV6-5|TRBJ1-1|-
CASSYSGNGATEAFF
TGTGCCAGCAGTTACTCCGGAAATGGGGCGACTGAAGCTTTCTTT
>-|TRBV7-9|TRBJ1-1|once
CASSIFEGQNTEAFF
TGTGCCAGCAGCATTTTCGAGGGCCAGAACACTGAAGCTTTCTTT
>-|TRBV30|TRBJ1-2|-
CAWTQGWGYTF
TGTGCCTGGACACAGGGCTGGGGCTACACCTTC
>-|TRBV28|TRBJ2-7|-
CASSFEGSYEQYF
TGTGCCAGCAGTTTTGAGGGCTCCTACGAGCAGTACTTC
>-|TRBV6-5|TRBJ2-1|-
CASSYLEGSYNEQFF
TGTGCCAGCAGTTACTTGGAGGGCTCCTACAATGAGCAGTTCTTC
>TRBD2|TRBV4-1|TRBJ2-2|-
CASSHHTTSVNTGELFF
TGCGCCAGCAGCCATCACACGACTAGCGTGAACACCGGGGAGCTGTTTTTT
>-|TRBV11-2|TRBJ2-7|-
CASSGGREQYF
TGTGCCAGCAGCGGAGGCCGCGAGCAGTACTTC
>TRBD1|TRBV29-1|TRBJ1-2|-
CSVADRDFGYTF
TGCAGCGTGGCGGACAGGGACTTCGGCTACACCTTC
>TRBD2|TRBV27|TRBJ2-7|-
CASSLSPSGHYEQYF
TGTGCCAGCAGTTTATCACCTAGCGGCCACTACGAGCAGTACTTC
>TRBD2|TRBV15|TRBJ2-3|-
CATSVAGRADTQYF
TGTGCCACCAGCGTAGCGGGGAGAGCAGATACGCAGTATTTT
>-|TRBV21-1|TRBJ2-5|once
CASSKSPTGLAGVETQYF
TGTGCCAGCAGCAAAAGCCCAACTGGACTAGCGGGAGTAGAGACCCAGTACTTC
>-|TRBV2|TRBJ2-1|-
CASRDYLNEQFF
TGTGCCAGCAGGGACTATCTCAATGAGCAGTTCTTC
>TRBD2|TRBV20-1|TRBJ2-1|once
CSAVPLDAGDDNEQFF
TGCAGTGCTGTGCCCCTAGACGCGGGAGACGACAATGAGCAGTTCTTC
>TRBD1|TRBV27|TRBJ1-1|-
CASSLSGPGQGYTEAFF
TGTGCCAGCAGTTTAAGTGGCCCGGGACAGGGCTACACTGAAGCTTTCTTT
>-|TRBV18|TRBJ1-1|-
CASSPDGGNTEAFF
TGTGCCAGCTCACCAGACGGAGGGAACACTGAAGCTTTCTTT